This section outlines one TCR beta chain sequence together with its context. Its antigen remains unknown. Germline is not matched at one junction end, which may reflect a read error. These data belong to a study of CD8+CD57+ T cells in acquired aplastic anemia. CDR1 and CDR2 (germline): SGHRS, YFSETQ. The CDR3 consists of 13 residues. TCR beta VDJ and CDR3 were profiled, and genomic DNA was the template. From the reads, TCRdb called clonotypes with MiXCR, one entry per CDR3 protein. This sample has hundreds of thousands of distinct CDR3 sequences; 55% to 70% occur once, and the top ten carry under 4.5%. Study-level results: Overlapping CD8+ CDR3 repertoires of patients and controls contained approximately 28 shared sequences.

This chain uses TRBV5-1 with TRBJ2-1; D is perhaps TRBD1 or TRBD2 (5 bases each). The sequence came from a human donor in good health, serving as a control. Specimen: sorted CD4+, CD8+, or CD8+CD57+ T cells (not recorded which) from PBMCs. CDR3 in amino acids: CASSAGTYNKQFF. DNA for the CDR3: TGCGCCAGCAGCGCCGGGACCTACAATAAGCAGTTCTTC.